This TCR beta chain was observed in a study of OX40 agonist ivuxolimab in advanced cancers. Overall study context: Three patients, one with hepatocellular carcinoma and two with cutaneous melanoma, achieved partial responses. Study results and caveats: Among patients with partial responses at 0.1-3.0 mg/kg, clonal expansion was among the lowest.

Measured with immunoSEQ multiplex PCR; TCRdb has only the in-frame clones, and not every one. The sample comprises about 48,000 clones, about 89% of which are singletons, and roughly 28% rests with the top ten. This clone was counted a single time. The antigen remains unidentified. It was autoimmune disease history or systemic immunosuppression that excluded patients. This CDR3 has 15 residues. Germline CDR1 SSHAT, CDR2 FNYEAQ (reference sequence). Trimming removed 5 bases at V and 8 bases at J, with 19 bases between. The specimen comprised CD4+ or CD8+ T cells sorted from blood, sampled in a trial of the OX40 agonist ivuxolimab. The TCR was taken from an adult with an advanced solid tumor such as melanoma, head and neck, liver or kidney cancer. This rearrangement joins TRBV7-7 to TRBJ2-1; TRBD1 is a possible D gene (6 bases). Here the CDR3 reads CASSRGRTVTDEQFF. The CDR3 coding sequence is TGTGCCAGCAGCCGGGGACGGACAGTTACGGATGAGCAGTTCTTC.